Listed here are 16 T cell receptor beta chains from one sample, sequenced in a study of early stage breast cancer tumors. Here immunoSEQ multiplex PCR was the method, and the copy in TCRdb shows in-frame clones only, minus some. The sample consists of around 53,000 clones, under 95% of them appearing once. Material: blood. The receptors originated from a person aged 70 to 85 with breast cancer.

V is TRBV7-2 and J is TRBJ1-3; D gene unclear. The V gene's germline CDR1 is SGHTA and CDR2 FQGNSA. This CDR3 is built from 16 residues. Trimming took off 5 bases at V and 0 bases at J, with 14 bases between the two ends. CDR3 sequence (DNA): TGTGCCAGCAGCCCTGGACCGGGAAACTCTGGAAACACCATATATTTT. This encodes CASSPGPGNSGNTIYF.

The V gene is TRBV9, the J gene TRBJ1-2; TRBD1 agrees at 9 bases. V gave up 3 bases and J gave up 4 bases; unmatched junction bases: 4. This CDR3 region has 14 residues. The germline gives CDR1 SGDLS, CDR2 YYNGEE. CDR3 loop: CASSGDREGYGYTF. CDR3 in DNA: TGTGCCAGCAGCGGGGACAGGGAAGGCTATGGCTACACCTTC.

V and J are TRBV19 and TRBJ1-4, with 11 bases lining up with TRBD1. The CDR3 extends over 15 amino acids. V dropped 4 bases and J dropped 7; count of bases not matched to a gene: 5. Germline V gene lookup returns CDR1 LNHDA and CDR2 SQIVND (reference sequence). For the CDR3, the DNA is TGTGCCAGTAGTACCTCCGGGACAGGGGGTGAAAAACTGTTTTTT. Translation gives CASSTSGTGGEKLFF.

This chain connects TRBV9 to TRBJ2-7; a possible D gene is TRBD2 (5 bases). CDR3 size: 16 residues. Between the trimmed V and J ends, which lost 3 bases and 2 bases, there was a span of 18 bases. Germline V CDR1 and CDR2: SGDLS, YYNGEE. Here the CDR3 reads CASSGGPGSGTYEQYF. Here the CDR3 DNA reads TGTGCCAGCAGCGGAGGGCCGGGAAGTGGGACCTACGAGCAGTACTTC. Supplemented by reference TRBV9 and TRBJ2-7, the full variable domain reads DSGVTQTPKHLITATGQRVTLRCSPRSGDLSVYWYQQSLDQGLQFLIQYYNGEERAKGNILERFSAQQFPDLHSELNLSSLELGDSALYFCASSGGPGSGTYEQYFGPGTRLTVT.

In its sample, this clone was seen a few times. The rearrangement joins TRBV30 to TRBJ1-1, with TRBD1 matching 8 bases. The J segment lost 0 bases and the V segment lost 5 bases, leaving 5 bases of the junction unmatched. The CDR3 spans 14 residues. Germline CDR1 GTSNPN, CDR2 SVGIG (reference sequence). CDR3 coding DNA: TGTGCCTGGGGCCGGACAGGGATGAACACTGAAGCTTTCTTT. Translating it yields CAWGRTGMNTEAFF. Complete variable domain (other parts from reference TRBV30 and TRBJ1-1): SQTIHQWPATLVQPVGSPLSLECTVEGTSNPNLYWYRQAAGRGLQLLFYSVGIGQISSEVPQNLSASRPQDRQFILSSKKLLLSDSGFYLCAWGRTGMNTEAFFGQGTRLTVV.

The gene calls are TRBV10-3 and TRBJ1-2; TRBD1 aligns across 8 bases. J lost 8 bases, V lost 7 bases, and 9 bases had no gene match. The CDR3 sequence is 13 residues long. The germline V gene has CDR1 ENHRY and CDR2 SYGVKD. CDR3 nucleotide sequence: TGTGCCATCAAAGGACAGGGTCCTATGGGCTACACCTTC. Amino acids: CAIKGQGPMGYTF.

This clone came up once. This chain uses TRBV4-2 with TRBJ1-2, with 9 bases that match TRBD1. The CDR3 spans 16 residues. Trimming cost V 0 bases and J 4 bases; bases outside gene matches: 6. The germline V gene has CDR1 LGHNA and CDR2 YNFKEQ. In DNA form, the CDR3 reads TGTGCCAGCAGCCAAGATTTGACAGGGGGTACCTATGGCTACACCTTC. Its protein is CASSQDLTGGTYGYTF.

The V and J genes are TRBV11-3 and TRBJ2-3; the match to TRBD2 covers 11 bases. Trimming cost V 5 bases and J 3 bases; bases outside gene matches: 10. CDR1 is SGHNT and CDR2 is YENEEA in the germline V gene. This CDR3 is 17 amino acids long. CDR3 sequence: CASSLRELAGVTDTQYF. The DNA of the CDR3 is TGTGCCAGCAGCCTGAGAGAACTAGCGGGAGTGACAGATACGCAGTATTTT.

The V gene is TRBV20-1, the J gene TRBJ2-5; D is unclear. CDR1 DFQATT and CDR2 SNEGSKA come from the germline V gene (reference sequence). The V gene lost 5 bases and the J gene lost 11 bases, with 12 bases spanning the gap. CDR3 length: 10 amino acids. This chain's CDR3 is CSALQLRQYF. Written as DNA, the CDR3 is TGCAGTGCTCTACAGCTGCGTCAGTACTTC.

Written as DNA, the CDR3 is TGCGCCAGCAGCCCCCGGCAGGGCGTCTCCTACGAGCAGTACTTC. As protein: CASSPRQGVSYEQYF. V usage is TRBV5-1 and J usage is TRBJ2-7; D might be TRBD1 (5 bases). This CDR3 comprises 15 residues. Per the germline V gene, CDR1 is SGHRS and CDR2 is YFSETQ. V was clipped by 4 bases and J by 0 bases, with 14 bases between them. The variable domain in full, completed from reference TRBV5-1 and TRBJ2-7, reads KAGVTQTPRYLIKTRGQQVTLSCSPISGHRSVSWYQQTPGQGLQFLFEYFSETQRNKGNFPGRFSGRQFSNSRSEMNVSTLELGDSALYLCASSPRQGVSYEQYFGPGTRLTVT.

The V and J genes are TRBV7-8 and TRBJ1-2; D possibly corresponds to TRBD1 (6 bases). Trimming took off 10 bases at V and 6 bases at J, with 24 bases between the two ends. CDR1 and CDR2 (germline): SGHVS, FQNEAQ. CDR3 length: 15 amino acids. The chain's CDR3 is CATLPLQGFVDGYTF. CDR3 nucleotides: TGTGCCACCCTTCCTCTTCAGGGGTTCGTGGATGGCTACACCTTC.

The V gene is TRBV10-3, the J gene TRBJ2-2; D uncertain. The V and J ends lost 0 bases and 1 base respectively, with 6 bases between them. The CDR3 length is 15 residues. Germline V lookup: CDR1 ENHRY, CDR2 SYGVKD. The CDR3 DNA reads TGTGCCATCAGTGAGTCGCCGGGGAACACCGGGGAGCTGTTTTTT. Residues: CAISESPGNTGELFF.

This chain uses TRBV7-8 with TRBJ1-5; D perhaps matches TRBD1 (6 bases). The CDR3 extends over 13 amino acids. Deletions cut 5 bases from V and 7 bases from J, with 12 bases between. Germline lookup yields CDR1 SGHVS and CDR2 FQNEAQ. Here the CDR3 reads CASSNRAPQPQHF. The CDR3 region has the DNA TGTGCCAGCAGCAACAGGGCCCCCCAGCCCCAGCATTTT.

The chain recombines TRBV19 with TRBJ1-2; 7 bases align to TRBD1. CDR1 and CDR2 from the germline V gene are LNHDA and SQIVND (reference sequence). The CDR3 is 13 residues long. V shed 5 bases, J shed 8 bases, and the junction held 8 bases outside the gene matches. The CDR3 nucleotides read TGTGCCAGTAGTCCCAACAGGGGCGACGGCTACACCTTC. Translated, it gives CASSPNRGDGYTF.

The chain uses TRBV30 and TRBJ1-5; the D is unclear. Germline V gene lookup returns CDR1 GTSNPN and CDR2 SVGIG (reference sequence). The V end lost 0 bases, the J end lost 5 bases, and 8 bases lay between the germline ends. There are 13 residues in the CDR3. CDR3 nucleotides: TGTGCCTGGAGTGTACTCTCTGATCAGCCCCAGCATTTT. Translated, it gives CAWSVLSDQPQHF.

V gene TRBV7-2 combines with J gene TRBJ2-3; 7 nucleotides match TRBD1. CDR1 is SGHTA and CDR2 is FQGNSA in the germline V gene. Losses at the gene ends were 5 bases for V and 1 base for J; bases not matched to a gene: 12. This CDR3 region has 17 residues. The CDR3 nucleotides read TGTGCCAGCAGCCCAACCCTGACAGGGTTTGGCACAGATACGCAGTATTTT. It encodes CASSPTLTGFGTDTQYF.